The present TCR beta chain was sequenced within a study of blood T cell repertoires in COVID-19. The wider study: The study drew acute and convalescent COVID-19 samples from the United States, Italy and Spain. From T cells, B-cell-depleted T cells, or PBMCs came the material, which was cDNA or gDNA.

This CDR3 has 14 residues. Trimming cost V 6 bases and J 1 base, with 13 bases left between them. Germline assignment: CDR1 SGHAT and CDR2 FQNNGV. Per the original methods: It was from reference gene primer amplification that nucleated cell counts were estimated. This table comes from immunoSEQ multiplex PCR, and its TCRdb copy is limited to in-frame clones, with some not included. That table furnishes V, J and clone size, whereas the DNA furnished D and trimming. The data contain approximately 100,000 clones, 82% of them singletons. The TCR comes from a man aged 65-85 years with active or convalescent COVID-19. This rearrangement joins TRBV11-2 to TRBJ2-7, with D possibly being TRBD2 (6 bases). Sequencing input: peripheral blood. The CDR3 is CASRMTRASYEQYF. The CDR3 coding sequence is TGTGCCAGCAGGATGACTAGAGCGTCCTACGAGCAGTACTTC.